This TCR beta chain emerged from a study of vaccination effects on CD4 cells after COVID-19. Study results and caveats: Early post-infection timepoints were absent, and convalescent patients were few.

Some clones are missing from TCRdb's copy, which holds only in-frame ones; the method was immunoSEQ multiplex PCR. The data hold tens of thousands of clones, with 65% to 80% observed a single time. Regarding this clone: Its antigen is undetermined.

Following a roughly 9-day culture, CD4+ T cells were purified. Either the BNT162b2 or mRNA-1273 vaccine was given to participants in two doses. Cultures got half-medium changes with IL-2 on days 3 and 7. The sample here was CD4+ T cells from PBMCs cultured without peptide, taken after COVID-19 vaccination. The TCR was taken from a human donor who received a COVID-19 vaccine.

CDR3 nucleotide sequence: TGCGCCAGCAGCTTGGTTGGGTCCAAGGACACCGGGGAGCTGTTTTTT. Its protein product is CASSLVGSKDTGELFF. The V and J genes are TRBV5-1 and TRBJ2-2; D is undetermined. Germline CDR1 and CDR2: SGHRS and YFSETQ. V lost 0 bases to trimming and J lost 3 bases, with 12 bases between them. The length of the CDR3 is 16 residues.